This section outlines one T cell receptor beta chain sequence together with its context. This clonotype was counted between two and nine times. Its binding antigen is unknown. No base qualities exist here, and no much larger clone lies one base off it. The data originate from a study of patients and donors after allogeneic stem cell transplantation (dated by TCRdb to the early 2020s). Counted from cysteine to phenylalanine, this CDR3 has 15 amino acids. CDR3 DNA is the only sequence kept; it has 45 bases, read in frame from the first base. CDR1 and CDR2 were assigned from the germline V gene as MNHEY and SVGEGT. V is cut by 3 bases and J by 3 bases, and the space between the germline ends is 14 bases. The library came from RT-PCR. The sequencer was a NextSeq 550. TCRdb reprocessing: public reads trimmed at Q25 with fastp, clones called with MiXCR, in-frame beta chains kept. Under each unique CDR3 protein, matching rows form one entry showing the most common genes and DNA. In this sample the table shows approximately 200,000 distinct CDR3 sequences, less than 45% of which occur a single time. Of the sample, about 33% falls within the top ten clones.

This receptor was identified in a human donor who was either an allogeneic HSCT recipient or a stem cell or donor lymphocyte infusion donor (not recorded which). It is not recorded whose cells these are; they may come from a transplant donor. The chain couples TRBV6-2 or TRBV6-3 to TRBJ1-1; possibly the D gene is TRBD1, per 5 matching bases. Material: blood, either unsorted or a sorted T cell fraction (not recorded which). The DNA sequence is TGTGCCAGCAGTTATCGACAGTGGAGTCACACTGAAGCTTTCTTT. Protein translation: CASSYRQWSHTEAFF.